Here is one T cell receptor beta chain with its context. The repertoire was sequenced with immunoSEQ multiplex PCR; TCRdb's copy has only in-frame clones and lacks some. The repertoire consists of roughly 37,000 clones, with roughly nine tenths occurring once and the leading ten covering 0.47%. The sample originates from a study of T cell changes during pregnancy in multiple sclerosis. This CDR3 is 12 amino acids long. V shed 8 bases and J shed 7 bases, with 15 bases lying between them. Germline loops: CDR1 MNHNY, CDR2 SVGAGI (reference sequence). Sequences were derived from CD4+ T cells from peripheral blood mononuclear cells, sampled in the second trimester of pregnancy. The chain couples TRBV6-6 to TRBJ2-7; D unclear. The receptor comes from a female donor in good health, enrolled as a control in a pregnancy study. This CDR3 reads CASCTALSEQYF. The DNA for the CDR3 is TGTGCCAGCTGTACAGCTTTGTCGGAGCAGTACTTC.